This section outlines one T cell receptor beta chain sequence together with its context. Its antigen is unknown. Base quality data are lacking; no much larger clone is found one base away. This specimen comes from a study of T cell responses to AZD1222 COVID-19 vaccine (dated by TCRdb to the early 2020s). Turning to the overall study: TCR sequencing was performed for roughly 240 trial participants, of whom 207 were given two doses of AZD1222 and about 25 were given two doses of MenACWY control vaccine. Trial participants were enrolled by age into subgroups of 18-55, 56-69 and 70-plus years, and around 150, 28 and 57 TCR-sequenced participants, respectively, were included in these subgroups. General findings and caveats noted by the study authors: Nearly half of unique spike-specific TCRs reportedly recognized epitopes outside regions mutated in the B.1.351 and B.1.1.7 variants. No day 14 peak-response samples were available, so repertoires were characterized only after the peak T cell response. After two AZD1222 doses, both the breadth and the depth of spike-specific TCRs were significantly higher than at day 0 and than in MenACWY recipients. Conclusions about previously exposed vaccinees are limited, since just a handful of AZD1222 recipients were seropositive for SARS-CoV-2 at baseline. The vaccine-associated CD4 TCRs covered the entire spike protein, and the dominant responses fell in regions 160-218 and 743-854. Participants were mostly white British, with more females than males. The authors suggested clonal diversity may have been underestimated. In the small 56-69-year group, the increase in depth fell short of significance, most likely because of low power.

The CDR3 regions of human TCRbeta chains were analyzed by immunosequencing. As for the original processing: TCRs in the repertoires were compared against a reference library of SARS-CoV-2-specific TCRs that had been generated with the MIRA antigen-specificity platform. Breadth meant the fraction of unique TCRs that were SARS-CoV-2-associated, whereas depth meant the fraction of total T cells that were SARS-CoV-2-associated. Using the MIRA data, each spike-specific TCR was mapped to the spike region that the TCR reacts to and placed in a CD4 or CD8 class. Log10-transformed breadth and depth values were compared by one-way ANOVA with Sidak's multiple comparisons tests. TCRdb took this table from immuneACCESS and kept in-frame rearrangements with V and J called. Such tables lack part of the clones; where checked against another copy, unresolved V genes explain under half of the gap, and the rest is unexplained. That table gives V, J and clone size, and the DNA gave D and trimming. Within this sample are about 140,000 clones, with approximately 85% of them counted one time only. The top ten constitute around 8.3% of the sample.

Per the publication, the time point label means: about 28 days (+/-7) after the second vaccine dose. Reading the label with the study, this specimen's treatment or condition is: meningococcal conjugate vaccine given as trial control. Vaccinee samples came from UK trials COV001 and COV002, including a single-blind randomized controlled phase 2/3 trial of AZD1222 (ChAdOx1 nCoV-19) in healthy adults. For TCRbeta chain sequencing, PBMC samples were collected from trial participants at day 0 and at day 28 after the second dose. Sequences LGHNA (CDR1) and YNFKEQ (CDR2) are obtained from the germline V gene. The CDR3 numbers 15 residues from cysteine through phenylalanine. The CDR3 DNA has 45 bases and is translated from base 1. V ends up 4 bases short and J 0 bases short, with an unmatched junction base count of 4.

The specimen was peripheral blood, collected 28 days after the second dose of the MenACWY control vaccine. The receptor comes from an adult who received the MenACWY meningococcal vaccine as a control. This receptor chain uses TRBV4-2 and TRBJ2-3, and 7 junction bases match TRBD2. In nucleotides, the sequence is TGTGCCAGCAGCCGAGGGGAGGGGAGCACAGATACGCAGTATTTT. Translated, this is CASSRGEGSTDTQYF.